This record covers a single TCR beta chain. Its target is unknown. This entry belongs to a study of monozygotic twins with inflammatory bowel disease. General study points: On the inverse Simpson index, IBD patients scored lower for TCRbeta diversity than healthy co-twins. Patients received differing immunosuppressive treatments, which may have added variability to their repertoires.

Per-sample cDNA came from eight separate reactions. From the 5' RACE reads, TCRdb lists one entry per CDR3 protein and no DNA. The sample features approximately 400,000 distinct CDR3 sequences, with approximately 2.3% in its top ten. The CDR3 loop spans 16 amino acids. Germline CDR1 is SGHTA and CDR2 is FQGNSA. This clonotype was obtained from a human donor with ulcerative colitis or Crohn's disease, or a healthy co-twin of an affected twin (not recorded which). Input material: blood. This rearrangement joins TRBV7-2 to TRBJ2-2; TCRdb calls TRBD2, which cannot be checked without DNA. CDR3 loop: CASSSWGQEGTGELFF.